This TCR beta chain derives from a study of Ad26.COV2.S vaccination and SARS-CoV-2 variants. On the study more broadly: Ad26.COV2.S given intramuscularly, once or twice 56 days apart. Whole-study results and caveats: Vaccinees showed greater spike-specific TCR breadth than placebo recipients. Substantial breadth in spike-specific CD8+ and CD4+ T cell responses was reportedly seen after vaccination.

In regard to this clone: No antigen is known for it.

Sequenced by immunoSEQ multiplex PCR; TCRdb stores in-frame clones only, minus some. The sample has some 640,000 clones, about 89% seen once. Treatment reported: 19 received Ad26.COV2.S at low or high dose, single or two shots; five or six received placebo; per-sample allocation not given. The investigators took samples on day 63 after the first vaccine or placebo injection. The CDR3 extends over 14 amino acids. Germline CDR1 reads SGHRS; CDR2 reads YFSETQ. Deletions cut 7 bases from V and 0 bases from J, with 10 bases between. The specimen was peripheral blood, collected in a trial of Ad26.COV2.S vaccine versus placebo. The V gene is TRBV5-1, the J gene TRBJ2-2; the D is unclear. The clonotype originates from a person aged 18-60 years who received the Ad26.COV2.S COVID-19 vaccine or a placebo. CDR3 DNA sequence: TGCGCCAGCCAACGGCAGCCGAACACCGGGGAGCTGTTTTTT. It is translated as CASQRQPNTGELFF.